This TCR beta chain was sequenced during a study of T-cell reconstitution after alpha-beta-depleted transplantation in children. Unique molecular identifiers were incorporated into the prepared TCRbeta library. TCRdb analysed the PCR reads with MiXCR anew, one entry per CDR3 protein. The sample yields 84,000 or so distinct CDR3 sequences, about a sixth seen once. V was cut by 7 bases and J by 8 bases, with 15 bases left in between. Germline V gene lookup returns CDR1 SEHNR and CDR2 FQNEAQ (reference sequence). The CDR3 is 14 residues long. The TCR comes from a male patient between 2 and 9 years old who had a stem cell transplant for acute lymphoblastic leukemia, so the T cells may come from the graft donor. The material sequenced was PBMCs, mostly from graft donor cells, taken 180 days after TCRalphabeta/CD19-depleted stem cell transplant. The chain carries TRBV7-9 and TRBJ1-6; perhaps TRBD1 as D (6 bases). The CDR3 sequence is CASTFDRSYSPLHF. CDR3 bases: TGTGCCAGCACCTTTGACAGGTCTTATTCACCCCTCCACTTT.